This T cell receptor beta chain originates from a study of cytomegalovirus exposure and HLA in healthy donors (dated by TCRdb to the late 2010s). For context, the study as a whole: An earlier analysis of more than 550 of the donors reported about 260 Gb of sequence data and 117 million unique TCR beta sequences obtained from roughly 170 million T cells. Every repertoire in the discovery cohort had been generated on one and the same sequencing platform. Class I and class II HLA loci were covered by the typing at four-digit resolution. A handful of DR-DQ haplotypes were treated as single units for association and clustering because of strong linkage in the cohort. Donor age, sex, ethnicity and CMV serostatus were compiled together with the repertoire data. Genome-wide SNP genotypes for about 65% of the roughly 700 donors were used in a later genetic analysis, which treated that subset as a discovery cohort. A later analysis re-analyzed previously published TCR beta repertoires from hundreds of donors and added high-resolution HLA genotyping to study TCR occurrence patterns. The study aimed to test whether signatures of past pathogen exposure could be identified by cataloging public T cell receptors. An early release that covered some 630 HLA-typed donors contained 250 to 350 gigabases of sequencing data and approximately 85 million unique TCR sequences. An earlier analysis of around 640 of the donors used high-throughput TCR beta sequencing to judge whether each TCR beta V gene segment behaved as functional or pseudogenic. Besides the first cohort of 500 to 700 subjects, a separate validation cohort made up of around 120 different subjects was used. Of the approximately 370 genotyped donors, 75% to 85% were placed in the genetic ancestry cluster associated with self-reported Caucasian donors. Typing coverage varied by locus: 629-630 donors for A, B, C, DRB1 and DQB1; under 550 for DQA1; more than 600 for DPA1; fewer than 480 for DPB1. To predict cytomegalovirus infection status, the study brought together high-throughput TCR immunosequencing, statistical association of individual TCRs with disease status, and machine learning. The study used immunosequencing to profile the T cell repertoires of approximately 630 subjects and linked those repertoires to cytomegalovirus serostatus. Among some 400 genotyped donors of the cohort, an average of around 250,000 unique TCR beta nucleotide sequences was sequenced per donor, of which 15% to 20% were non-productive. Rather than using new phenotypic data, the later analysis identified candidate immune exposures from TCR beta sequences and from how often those sequences occurred across donors. Study-level results and caveats: A later analysis found that HLA-associated TCR beta chains were more clonally expanded and had lower generation probabilities than equally common non-associated chains. Assigning TCR associations to individual alleles was difficult when HLA alleles, especially DR and DQ, strongly co-occurred. In the study, around 160 TCR beta chains were listed as associated with cytomegalovirus. Most TCR sequences were observed very rarely across donors, whereas some public TCRs were present in many individuals. Sequencing depth was assumed to be roughly uniform across donors in the presence/absence analyses, though that assumption may not hold. In an earlier analysis of 587 of the donors, most TCR beta V segments appeared in productive rearrangements about 87% or about 30% of the time, broadly matching IMGT annotations. In a later genetic analysis, fewer N-insertions in productive TCRs were reported among donors in an Asian-associated ancestry cluster than the approximately 670-donor mean. Correlated functional status among segregating V segments might be attributable to linkage disequilibrium, but an unknown experimental factor could not be ruled out. The 87-base-pair reads could not distinguish some IMGT-functional V segments, including TRBV6-2 and TRBV6-3, so those segments were excluded. According to a later analysis, most CMV-associated TCR beta chains appeared to be HLA-restricted, and the HLA associations seemed to be driven largely by CMV exposure. A further reported finding was that TCR beta sequences accurately predicted the HLA-A and HLA-B alleles for most subjects in the first cohort. Because some donors lacked HLA typing at each locus, the association tests relied only on the typed subset. The authors suggested that the approach could potentially be generalized to other disease states and immunological phenotypes. This cohort had only TCR beta chains sequenced, and the lack of alpha or paired-chain data limited which features could be detected. V-gene and J-gene trimming of TCR beta chains was associated with a missense DCLRE1C variant in a later genetic analysis, and the association was replicated in an independent cohort. A cluster of highly shared sequence variants was judged likely to represent a technical artifact of the sequencing pipeline. In vitro tests confirmed that three of the cytomegalovirus-associated TCR beta chains recognize cytomegalovirus antigens. In a later analysis, TCR association rates were found to vary across HLA loci, with the most associated TCRs seen for DRB1 alleles and the fewest for HLA-C alleles. In a later analysis, several top co-occurrence clusters were reported to appear linked to parvovirus B19, influenza, CMV and Epstein-Barr virus. At a false discovery rate of 0.05, a later analysis linked around 15,000 TCR beta sequences to specific HLA alleles. Some 15 rarely observed V segments, including chromosome 9 orphons, were excluded from the earlier analysis of about 600 of the donors because counts were too low. In both the original and validation cohorts, the classifier was reported to diagnose cytomegalovirus status with high specificity and sensitivity. CMV serostatus was the only immune exposure information available for the cohort.

A word on this clone: The antigen it binds to is not known. No base quality values were provided; no much bigger clone lies one nucleotide off.

The CDR3 goes from the cysteine to the phenylalanine over 15 residues. Only the CDR3 region is kept as DNA, spanning 45 bases read in frame from base 1. At the junction V is shortened by 5 bases and J by 3 bases, with 13 bases in between. From the germline V gene (reference sequence), CDR1 is LNHNV and CDR2 is YYDKDF. The receptor library was made with the immunoSEQ multiplex PCR assay. For the multiplex PCR, a mixture combining 60 forward primers for TCR Vbeta segments and 13 reverse primers for TCR Jbeta segments was used. Amplification of the CDR3 region of rearranged TCR beta genes was performed with a multiplex PCR assay on genomic DNA. The Illumina HiSeq System was used to sequence the amplified TCR beta libraries as 87-base-pair reads. The original methods were these. A later analysis counted about 80 million unique TCR beta chains across the 550 to 800 repertoires, and some 12 million of these chains were shared by at least two donors. A nearest-neighbor algorithm error-corrected the raw reads and collapsed the reads into unique sequences, merging closely related sequences to remove PCR and sequencing errors. To assign V, D and J gene segments, CDR3 sequences were aligned to IMGT reference sequences. For a sequence to be retained, at least a six-nucleotide match to both a V gene segment and a J gene segment was required. A rearrangement was called productive if the CDR3 had no stop codons and remained in frame with V and J, and every other rearrangement was called non-productive. Following IMGT convention, CDR3 was defined as the stretch from the second conserved V-encoded cysteine to the conserved J-encoded phenylalanine. The earlier analysis of approximately 500 of the donors excluded sequences that lacked an unambiguous match to a single V gene segment. In an earlier analysis of 450 to 750 of the donors, a V segment was called functional when productive rearrangements were above 56.7%, and segregating when the standard deviation between donors exceeded 5%. A statistical classification framework was built to diagnose cytomegalovirus status from the catalog of TCR beta chain sequences. V and J gene assignment, in a later analysis, came from comparing TCR nucleotide sequences with IMGT/GENE-DB human TR gene sequences. Using the TCRdist pipeline, a later analysis assigned CDR3 sequences along with most-parsimonious VDJ recombination scenarios. A later analysis defined each TCR beta chain by its CDR3 amino acid sequence plus V-gene family, and excluded reads lacking a unique V-gene family. In a later analysis, 450 to 600 highly shared, low-generation-probability nucleotide sequences were removed to address suspected cross-contamination and a sequencing artifact. In a later analysis, a clonal expansion index for each public chain was calculated from normalized within-repertoire ranks of inferred template counts. A later analysis computed generation probabilities with a VDJ recombination model fitted to out-of-frame rearrangements, and checked the results against IGoR. A later analysis scored TCR-TCR, TCR-HLA and TCR-CMV co-occurrence with hypergeometric tests, applying a repertoire-size bias correction to TCR pairs. A later analysis estimated false discovery rates by permuting HLA or CMV assignments 20 times. In a later analysis, co-occurring TCRs were grouped using DBSCAN, and TCRdist sequence similarity was added for clustering within HLA-allele-positive subsets. Repertoires with fewer than 30,000 or more than 120,000 public chains, plus five repertoires with anomalous nucleotide sharing, were excluded from co-occurrence clustering. The table was pulled from immuneACCESS by TCRdb, which kept in-frame rearrangements only. Such tables lose some clones; where checked, under half of the loss comes from unresolved V genes, and the rest has no known cause. V and J calls and clone size come straight from that table; D and trimming were deduced from the DNA. Within this sample are approximately 100,000 clones, with around 81% of them counted one time only. Under 2.5% of the sample rests with the top ten.

The cohort was made up of roughly 670 healthy bone marrow donors. Cohort members were all nominally healthy when sampled, although unrecorded immune exposures were likely present. The donor was CMV seronegative and belonged to the group of 352 seronegative cohort members. Each donor provided a peripheral blood sample, and peripheral blood mononuclear cells were used for TCR beta sequencing. Genomic DNA was extracted from the blood cell samples with the Qiagen DNeasy Blood Extraction Kit. The rearrangement combines TRBV15 with TRBJ2-2; TRBD1 might be the D gene, on 5 matching bases. The sequencing sample was made of PBMCs. The receptor comes from a woman in her twenties or thirties in good health and CMV-seronegative. The DNA reads as follows: TGTGCCACCAGCGACGTCAGGGTGGACACCGGGGAGCTGTTTTTT. Translated, it gives CATSDVRVDTGELFF.